This TCR beta chain was captured by sequencing in a study of shared T cell receptors in the human thymus. In this sample, this clone turned up a few times. The germline V and J ends were trimmed by 5 bases and 3 bases, with 20 bases remaining between them. The V gene's germline CDR1 is SGHTA and CDR2 FQGNSA. The CDR3 runs 16 residues. Generated by immunoSEQ multiplex PCR, the TCRdb table keeps only in-frame clones and is missing some. The sample records some 700,000 clones, 80% to 90% being singletons. These same records also appear under a second study, on human thymus T cells. In that study: Donation came from healthy Finnish infants having corrective surgery for congenital heart defects. Resections from corrective heart surgery supplied the thymus tissue. Among thymic and blood repertoires, usage of V and J genes appeared biased. Related research described strongly overlapping thymic repertoires in unrelated people.

The chain joins TRBV7-2 to TRBJ2-7; perhaps TRBD2 as D (6 bases). The material sequenced was thymocytes. The source is a girl in the first two years of life with a congenital heart defect. As DNA, the CDR3 is TGTGCCAGCAGCCCCAAGTCCGGGACTGGGGGCTACGAGCAGTACTTC. Encoded protein: CASSPKSGTGGYEQYF.